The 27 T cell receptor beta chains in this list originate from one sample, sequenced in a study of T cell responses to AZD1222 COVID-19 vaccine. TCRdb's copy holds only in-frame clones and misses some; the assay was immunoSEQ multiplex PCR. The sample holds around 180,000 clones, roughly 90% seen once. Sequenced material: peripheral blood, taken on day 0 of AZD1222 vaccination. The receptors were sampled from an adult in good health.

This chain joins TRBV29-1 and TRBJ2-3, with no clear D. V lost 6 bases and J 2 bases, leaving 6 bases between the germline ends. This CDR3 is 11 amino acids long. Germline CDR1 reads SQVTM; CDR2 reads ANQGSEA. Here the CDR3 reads CSVPFTDTQYF. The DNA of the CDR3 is TGCAGCGTACCCTTCACAGATACGCAGTATTTT.

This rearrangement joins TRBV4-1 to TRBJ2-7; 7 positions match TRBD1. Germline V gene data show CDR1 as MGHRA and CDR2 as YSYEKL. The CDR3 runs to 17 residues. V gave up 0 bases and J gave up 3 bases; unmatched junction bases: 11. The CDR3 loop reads CASSQESTPPGGYEQYF. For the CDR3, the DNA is TGCGCCAGCAGCCAAGAGTCCACTCCCCCAGGGGGCTACGAGCAGTACTTC.

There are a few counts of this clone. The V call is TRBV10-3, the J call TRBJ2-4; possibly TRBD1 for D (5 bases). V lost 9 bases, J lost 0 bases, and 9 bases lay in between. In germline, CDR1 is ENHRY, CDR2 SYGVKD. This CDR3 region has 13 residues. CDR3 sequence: CAILQEAKNIQYF. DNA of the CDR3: TGTGCCATACTACAGGAAGCCAAAAACATTCAGTACTTC.

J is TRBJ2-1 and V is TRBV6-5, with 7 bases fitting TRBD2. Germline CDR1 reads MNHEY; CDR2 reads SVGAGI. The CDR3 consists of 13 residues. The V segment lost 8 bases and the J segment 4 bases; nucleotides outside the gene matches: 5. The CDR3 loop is CASRPSGYNEQFF. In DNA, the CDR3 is TGTGCCAGCCGACCTAGCGGTTACAATGAGCAGTTCTTC.

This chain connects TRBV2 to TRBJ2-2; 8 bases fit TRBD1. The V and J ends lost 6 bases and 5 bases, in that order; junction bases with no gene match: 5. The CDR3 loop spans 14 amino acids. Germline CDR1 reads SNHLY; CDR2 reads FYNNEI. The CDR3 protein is CASRGRQGTGELFF. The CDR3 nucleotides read TGTGCCAGCAGGGGTCGACAGGGGACCGGGGAGCTGTTTTTT. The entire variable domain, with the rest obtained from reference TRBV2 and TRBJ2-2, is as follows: EPEVTQTPSHQVTQMGQEVILRCVPISNHLYFYWYRQILGQKVEFLVSFYNNEISEKSEIFDDQFSVERPDGSNFTLKIRSTKLEDSAMYFCASRGRQGTGELFFGEGSRLTVL.

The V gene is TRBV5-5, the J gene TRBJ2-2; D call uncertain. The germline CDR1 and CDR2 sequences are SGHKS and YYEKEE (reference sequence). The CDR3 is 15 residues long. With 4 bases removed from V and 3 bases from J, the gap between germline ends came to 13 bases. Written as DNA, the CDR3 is TGTGCCAGCAGCCATCACTCACTTGACACCGGGGAGCTGTTTTTT. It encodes CASSHHSLDTGELFF.

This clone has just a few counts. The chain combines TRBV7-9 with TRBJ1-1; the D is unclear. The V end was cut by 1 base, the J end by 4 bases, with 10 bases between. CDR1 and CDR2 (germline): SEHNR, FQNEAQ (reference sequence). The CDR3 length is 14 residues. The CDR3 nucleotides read TGTGCCAGCAGCTTAGGCAGCGGTGTCACTGAAGCTTTCTTT. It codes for CASSLGSGVTEAFF.

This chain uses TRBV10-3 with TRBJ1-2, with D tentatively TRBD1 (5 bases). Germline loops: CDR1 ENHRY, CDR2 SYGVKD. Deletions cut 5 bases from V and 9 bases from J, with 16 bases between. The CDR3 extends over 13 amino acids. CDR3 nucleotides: TGTGCCATCAGTCGGGACGGACCCGATAGCTACACCTTC. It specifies CAISRDGPDSYTF.

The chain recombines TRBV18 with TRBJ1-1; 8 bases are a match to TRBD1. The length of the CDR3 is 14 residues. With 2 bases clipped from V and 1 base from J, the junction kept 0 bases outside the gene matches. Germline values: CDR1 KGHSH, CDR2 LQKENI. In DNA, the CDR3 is TGTGCCAGCTCACCAGACAGGGGGAACACTGAAGCTTTCTTT. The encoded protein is CASSPDRGNTEAFF.

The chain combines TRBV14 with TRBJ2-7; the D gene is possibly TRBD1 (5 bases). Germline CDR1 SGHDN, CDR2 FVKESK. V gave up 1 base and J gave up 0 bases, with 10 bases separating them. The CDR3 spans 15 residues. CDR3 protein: CASSQARQSSYEQYF. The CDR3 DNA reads TGTGCCAGCAGCCAAGCTCGACAGAGCTCCTACGAGCAGTACTTC.

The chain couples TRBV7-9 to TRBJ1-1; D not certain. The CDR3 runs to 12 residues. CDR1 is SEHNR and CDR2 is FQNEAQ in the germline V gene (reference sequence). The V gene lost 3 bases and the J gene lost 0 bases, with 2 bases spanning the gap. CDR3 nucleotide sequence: TGTGCCAGCAGCTTCTTGAACACTGAAGCTTTCTTT. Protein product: CASSFLNTEAFF.

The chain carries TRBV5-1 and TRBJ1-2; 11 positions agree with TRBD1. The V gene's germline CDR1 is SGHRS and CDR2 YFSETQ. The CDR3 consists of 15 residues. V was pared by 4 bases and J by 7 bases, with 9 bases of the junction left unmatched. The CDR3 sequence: CASSGGTGGTGGYTF. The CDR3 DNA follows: TGCGCCAGCAGCGGCGGGACAGGGGGAACGGGTGGCTACACCTTC.

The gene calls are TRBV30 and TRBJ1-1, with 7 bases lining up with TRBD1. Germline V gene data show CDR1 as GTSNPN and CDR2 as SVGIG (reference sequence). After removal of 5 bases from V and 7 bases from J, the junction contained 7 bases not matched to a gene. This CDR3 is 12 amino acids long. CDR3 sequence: CAWGDSRSEAFF. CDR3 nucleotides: TGTGCCTGGGGGGACAGTAGGAGTGAAGCTTTCTTT.

CDR3 loop: CASSFTSAGGYTF. For the CDR3, the DNA is TGTGCCAGCAGCTTCACTTCGGCGGGGGGCTACACCTTC. The chain employs TRBV7-2 and TRBJ1-2; D is unclear. The V end was cut by 3 bases, the J end by 8 bases, with 13 bases between. Germline V gene sequence: CDR1 SGHTA, CDR2 FQGNSA. CDR3 length equals 13 residues. Drawing the rest from reference TRBV7-2 and TRBJ1-2, the complete variable domain is GAGVSQSPSNKVTEKGKDVELRCDPISGHTALYWYRQSLGQGLEFLIYFQGNSAPDKSGLPSDRFSAERTGGSVSTLTIQRTQQEDSAVYLCASSFTSAGGYTFGSGTRLTVV.

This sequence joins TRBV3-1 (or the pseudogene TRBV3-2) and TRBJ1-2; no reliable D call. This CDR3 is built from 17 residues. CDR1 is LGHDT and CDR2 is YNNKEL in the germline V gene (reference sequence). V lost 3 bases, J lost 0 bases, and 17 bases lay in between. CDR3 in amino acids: CASSQGQSNGANYGYTF. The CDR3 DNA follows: TGTGCCAGCAGCCAGGGCCAATCCAATGGAGCTAACTATGGCTACACCTTC.

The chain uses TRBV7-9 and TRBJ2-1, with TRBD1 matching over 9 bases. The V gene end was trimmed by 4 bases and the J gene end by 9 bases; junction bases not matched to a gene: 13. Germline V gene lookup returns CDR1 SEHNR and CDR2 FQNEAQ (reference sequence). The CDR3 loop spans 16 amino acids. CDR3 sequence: CASSSLTTGTGSEQFF. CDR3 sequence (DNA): TGTGCCAGCAGCTCCCTTACAACCGGGACAGGGAGTGAGCAGTTCTTC.

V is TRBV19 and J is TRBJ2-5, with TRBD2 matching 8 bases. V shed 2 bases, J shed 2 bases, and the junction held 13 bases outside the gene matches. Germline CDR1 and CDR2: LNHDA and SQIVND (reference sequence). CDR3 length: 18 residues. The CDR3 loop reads CASSISSGGSGAQETQYF. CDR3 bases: TGTGCCAGTAGTATAAGTTCGGGGGGGTCTGGGGCACAAGAGACCCAGTACTTC.

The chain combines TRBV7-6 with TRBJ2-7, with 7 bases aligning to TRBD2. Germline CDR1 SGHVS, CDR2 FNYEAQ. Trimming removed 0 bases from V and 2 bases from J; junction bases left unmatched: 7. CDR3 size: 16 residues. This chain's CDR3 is CASSLAGGRVAYEQYF. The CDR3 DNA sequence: TGTGCCAGCAGCTTAGCGGGGGGGAGGGTTGCCTACGAGCAGTACTTC.

For the CDR3, the DNA is TGTGCCAGCAGTTCCCCGGGGCAGGGGGATTGGGGCTACACCTTC. Protein: CASSSPGQGDWGYTF. The chain couples TRBV28 to TRBJ1-2, with 7 bases identical to TRBD1. This CDR3 has 15 amino acids. V lost 4 bases to trimming and J lost 8 bases; unmatched junction nucleotides: 13. The germline V gene encodes CDR1 MDHEN and CDR2 SYDVKM.

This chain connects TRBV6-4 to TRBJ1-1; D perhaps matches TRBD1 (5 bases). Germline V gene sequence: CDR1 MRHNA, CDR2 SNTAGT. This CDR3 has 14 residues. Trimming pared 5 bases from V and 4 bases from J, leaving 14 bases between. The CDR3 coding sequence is TGTGCCAGCAGTCTCGCCGGGGGTACCACTGAAGCTTTCTTT. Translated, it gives CASSLAGGTTEAFF.

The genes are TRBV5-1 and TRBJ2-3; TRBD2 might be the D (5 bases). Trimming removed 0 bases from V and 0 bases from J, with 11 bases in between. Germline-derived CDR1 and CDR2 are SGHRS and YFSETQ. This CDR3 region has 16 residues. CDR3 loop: CASSLGETTSTDTQYF. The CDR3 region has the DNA TGCGCCAGCAGCTTGGGGGAGACAACTAGCACAGATACGCAGTATTTT. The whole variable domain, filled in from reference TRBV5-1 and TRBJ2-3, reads KAGVTQTPRYLIKTRGQQVTLSCSPISGHRSVSWYQQTPGQGLQFLFEYFSETQRNKGNFPGRFSGRQFSNSRSEMNVSTLELGDSALYLCASSLGETTSTDTQYFGPGTRLTVL.

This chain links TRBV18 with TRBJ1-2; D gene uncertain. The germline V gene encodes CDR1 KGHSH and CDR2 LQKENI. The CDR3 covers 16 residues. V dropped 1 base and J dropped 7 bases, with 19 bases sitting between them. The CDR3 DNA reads TGTGCCAGCTCACCACTGAATTCCGATCGCTTAGGTGGCTACACCTTC. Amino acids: CASSPLNSDRLGGYTF. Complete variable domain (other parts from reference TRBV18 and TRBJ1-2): NAGVMQNPRHLVRRRGQEARLRCSPMKGHSHVYWYRQLPEEGLKFMVYLQKENIIDESGMPKERFSAEFPKEGPSILRIQQVVRGDSAAYFCASSPLNSDRLGGYTFGSGTRLTVV.

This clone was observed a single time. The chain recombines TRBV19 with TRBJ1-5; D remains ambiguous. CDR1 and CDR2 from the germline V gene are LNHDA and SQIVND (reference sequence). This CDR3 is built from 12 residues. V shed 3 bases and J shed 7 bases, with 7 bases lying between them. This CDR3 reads CASSIGMQPQHF. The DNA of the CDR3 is TGTGCCAGTAGTATTGGGATGCAGCCCCAGCATTTT.

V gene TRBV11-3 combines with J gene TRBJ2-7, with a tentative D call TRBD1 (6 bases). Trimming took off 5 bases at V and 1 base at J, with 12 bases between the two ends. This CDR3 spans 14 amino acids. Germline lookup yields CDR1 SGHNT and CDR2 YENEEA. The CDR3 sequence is CASSTRQDSYEQYF. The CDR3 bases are TGTGCCAGCAGCACGCGACAGGATTCCTACGAGCAGTACTTC.

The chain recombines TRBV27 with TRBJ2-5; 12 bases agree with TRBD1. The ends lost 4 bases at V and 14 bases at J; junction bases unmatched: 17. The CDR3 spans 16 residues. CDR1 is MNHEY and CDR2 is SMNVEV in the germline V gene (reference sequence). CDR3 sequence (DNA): TGTGCCAGCAGTTCGACCGGGACAGGGGGCGTATTCGTAGGCTACTTC. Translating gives CASSSTGTGGVFVGYF.

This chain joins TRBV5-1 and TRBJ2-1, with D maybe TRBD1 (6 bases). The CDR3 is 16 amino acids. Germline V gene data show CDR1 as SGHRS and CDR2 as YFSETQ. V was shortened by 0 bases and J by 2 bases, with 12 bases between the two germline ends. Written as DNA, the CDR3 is TGCGCCAGCAGCTTGGCCGGAAAGGGGGCCTACAATGAGCAGTTCTTC. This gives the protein CASSLAGKGAYNEQFF.

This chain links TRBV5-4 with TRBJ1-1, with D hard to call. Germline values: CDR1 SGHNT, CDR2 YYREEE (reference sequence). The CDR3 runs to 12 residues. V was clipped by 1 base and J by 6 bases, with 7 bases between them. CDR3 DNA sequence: TGTGCCAGCAGCTTGCTGGGTTCTGAAGCTTTCTTT. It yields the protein CASSLLGSEAFF.